The clone carrying this T cell receptor beta chain was counted a single time. The antigen remains undetermined. Losses at the gene ends were 7 bases for V and 5 bases for J; bases not matched to a gene: 8. This CDR3 is 14 amino acids long. CDR1 is MNHEY and CDR2 is SVGAGI in the germline V gene. The sort gate was single viable CD3+CD4+CD8-CD45RO+ cells for memory CD4+ T cells. Donors' CMV status reflects serum IgG against pp150, pp28, p38, p52. As handled by the study authors: Out-of-frame sequences were removed, leaving 2,204,828 distinct TCRbeta sequences. Sequenced by immunoSEQ multiplex PCR; TCRdb stores in-frame clones only, minus some. V, J and clone size were drawn from that table, and D and trimming were deduced from the DNA. There are under 70,000 clones in the sample; about 81% occur only once, and 1% to 1.2% lies in the top ten. This entry comes from a study of memory CD4+ T cells and cytomegalovirus serostatus. In the study overall: Healthy Belgian adult donors included about nine CMV-positive and 24 CMV-negative people.

Study-level results: 67 of 164 known CMV-associated TCRbeta sequences appeared in CD4+ memory.

This receptor was identified in an adult in good health and CMV-seronegative. Sequencing used memory CD4+ T cells from blood. This sequence joins TRBV6-5 and TRBJ2-5, with 9 bases that match TRBD1. The CDR3 region is CASNHRDREETQYF. CDR3 DNA: TGTGCCAGCAATCACCGGGACAGGGAGGAGACCCAGTACTTC.